This T cell receptor (beta chain) was captured in a study of cytomegalovirus exposure and HLA in healthy donors. PCR involved 60 Vbeta and 13 Jbeta primers. The protocol was immunoSEQ multiplex PCR, while the TCRdb copy is restricted to in-frame clones and leaves out a portion. The table shows about 200,000 clones, with roughly 80% occurring only once. CDR3 size: 18 residues. Trimming took 4 bases from V and 0 from J; bases not matched to a gene: 8. Germline CDR1 is SGHRS and CDR2 is YFSETQ. Regarding the study as a whole: The authors enumerated some 170 TCR beta chains as linked to cytomegalovirus. Excluded: some indistinguishable V segments such as TRBV6-2 and TRBV6-3.

Turning to this clone: Its cognate antigen is unknown.

Sequencing was performed on PBMCs. The sequence came from a man under 40 in good health and CMV-seronegative. V is TRBV5-1 and J is TRBJ2-6, with TRBD1 matching over 9 bases. CDR3 region: CASSAQQGAISGANVLTF. As DNA, the CDR3 is TGCGCCAGCAGCGCCCAACAGGGGGCTATCTCTGGGGCCAACGTCCTGACTTTC.